This is a list of T cell receptor beta chains from one sample in a study of shared clonotypes between healthy human individuals. Clones were read by immunoSEQ multiplex PCR, and TCRdb kept only the in-frame ones, dropping some. The table shows about 1,900,000 clones, with approximately 94% occurring only once. The specimen sequenced was naive CD8+ T cells sorted from blood. The source of these receptors is a man aged 18-30 years in good health. Each CDR3 is given with its conserved first and last residue. The D gene is left open where the match is weak. Some rows have no size entry. The others give once, few or many, or a class for an expanded clone.

j_call: TRBJ1-5; v_call: TRBV5-6; d_call: TRBD1; clone_size: -; cdr3_length: 14; cdr3_nt: TGTGCCAGCAGCTCGGGACAGGGTAATCAGCCCCAGCATTTT; cdr3_aa: CASSSGQGNQPQHF
j_call: TRBJ2-2; v_call: TRBV9; d_call: -; clone_size: -; cdr3_length: 14; cdr3_nt: TGTGCCAGCAGCCTAACGACCTCTGCCGGGGAGCTGTTTTTT; cdr3_aa: CASSLTTSAGELFF
j_call: TRBJ2-7; v_call: TRBV6-5; d_call: -; clone_size: -; cdr3_length: 14; cdr3_nt: TGTGCCAGCAGTTACTTCCTAGGACACCCCGAGCAGTACTTC; cdr3_aa: CASSYFLGHPEQYF
j_call: TRBJ1-1; v_call: TRBV13; d_call: -; clone_size: -; cdr3_length: 13; cdr3_nt: TGTGCCAGCAGCACCGACATCATAGGTGAAGCTTTCTTT; cdr3_aa: CASSTDIIGEAFF
j_call: TRBJ1-4; v_call: TRBV7-9; d_call: -; clone_size: -; cdr3_length: 16; cdr3_nt: TGTGCCAGCAGCTTAGGGGAAGGGGTAGCTAATGAAAAACTGTTTTTT; cdr3_aa: CASSLGEGVANEKLFF
j_call: TRBJ1-1; v_call: TRBV28; d_call: -; clone_size: -; cdr3_length: 13; cdr3_nt: TGTGCCAGCAGTCTATTAAAGAACACTGAAGCTTTCTTT; cdr3_aa: CASSLLKNTEAFF
j_call: TRBJ1-2; v_call: TRBV10-3; d_call: -; clone_size: -; cdr3_length: 15; cdr3_nt: TGTGCCATCAGTGAGTCTGACGACCCGCACTATGGCTACACCTTC; cdr3_aa: CAISESDDPHYGYTF
j_call: TRBJ1-2; v_call: TRBV6-6; d_call: TRBD1; clone_size: -; cdr3_length: 15; cdr3_nt: TGTGCCAGCACCCAGCAGGGGGCAGCTAACTATGGCTACACCTTC; cdr3_aa: CASTQQGAANYGYTF
j_call: TRBJ2-7; v_call: TRBV5-8; d_call: TRBD2; clone_size: -; cdr3_length: 15; cdr3_nt: TGTGCCAGCAGCTGGAAGGCGGGGGTAGGGTACGAGCAGTACTTC; cdr3_aa: CASSWKAGVGYEQYF
j_call: TRBJ1-2; v_call: TRBV5-5; d_call: TRBD1; clone_size: once; cdr3_length: 14; cdr3_nt: TGTGCCAGCAGCTTGGGACAGGGTTGGTATGGCTACACCTTC; cdr3_aa: CASSLGQGWYGYTF
j_call: TRBJ2-7; v_call: TRBV7-9; d_call: -; clone_size: -; cdr3_length: 13; cdr3_nt: TGTGCCAGCAGCAGTGAAAGCTCCTACGAGCAGTACTTC; cdr3_aa: CASSSESSYEQYF
j_call: TRBJ2-7; v_call: TRBV20-1; d_call: -; clone_size: -; cdr3_length: 11; cdr3_nt: TGCAGTGCTGGCCTCGGGGACGAGCAGTACTTC; cdr3_aa: CSAGLGDEQYF
j_call: TRBJ2-2; v_call: TRBV14; d_call: -; clone_size: -; cdr3_length: 13; cdr3_nt: TGTGCCAGCAGCCGAAGACTGACCGGGGAGCTGTTTTTT; cdr3_aa: CASSRRLTGELFF
j_call: TRBJ1-5; v_call: TRBV27; d_call: -; clone_size: -; cdr3_length: 15; cdr3_nt: TGTGCCAGCAGCGTCTTCGGGGGACGCAATCAGCCCCAGCATTTT; cdr3_aa: CASSVFGGRNQPQHF
j_call: TRBJ1-3; v_call: TRBV5-1; d_call: -; clone_size: -; cdr3_length: 13; cdr3_nt: TGCGTATCCGGCCCGCACTCTGGAAACACCATATATTTT; cdr3_aa: CVSGPHSGNTIYF
j_call: TRBJ1-2; v_call: TRBV15; d_call: -; clone_size: -; cdr3_length: 19; cdr3_nt: TGTGCCACCAGCAGAGATCCCTGGGAAGACCTGCCTTTAAACTATGGCTACACCTTC; cdr3_aa: CATSRDPWEDLPLNYGYTF
j_call: TRBJ2-2; v_call: TRBV6-5; d_call: -; clone_size: -; cdr3_length: 15; cdr3_nt: TGTGCCACCGTTCCGGGGGGCGCGAACACCGGGGAGCTGTTTTTT; cdr3_aa: CATVPGGANTGELFF
j_call: TRBJ2-1; v_call: TRBV5-6; d_call: -; clone_size: -; cdr3_length: 12; cdr3_nt: TGTGCCAGCAGTCAGGGTTACAATGAGCAGTTCTTC; cdr3_aa: CASSQGYNEQFF
j_call: TRBJ1-4; v_call: TRBV7-9; d_call: TRBD1; clone_size: -; cdr3_length: 14; cdr3_nt: TGTGCCAGCAGCCGGGAGGGGGCGAGTGAAAAACTGTTTTTT; cdr3_aa: CASSREGASEKLFF
j_call: TRBJ1-1; v_call: TRBV19; d_call: TRBD1; clone_size: -; cdr3_length: 13; cdr3_nt: TGTGCCAGTAGTATGACAGGGCACACTGAAGCTTTCTTT; cdr3_aa: CASSMTGHTEAFF
j_call: TRBJ2-7; v_call: TRBV27; d_call: TRBD1; clone_size: -; cdr3_length: 14; cdr3_nt: TGTGCCAGCAGTTCACCGGGACAGGGGTACGAGCAGTACTTC; cdr3_aa: CASSSPGQGYEQYF
j_call: TRBJ2-5; v_call: TRBV9; d_call: TRBD2; clone_size: -; cdr3_length: 13; cdr3_nt: TGTGCCAGCAGCCTCCCGGGGGGAGAGACCCAGTACTTC; cdr3_aa: CASSLPGGETQYF
j_call: TRBJ2-3; v_call: TRBV5-6; d_call: TRBD1; clone_size: -; cdr3_length: 14; cdr3_nt: TGTGCCAGCAGCATGGGGGACAGCTCAGATACGCAGTATTTT; cdr3_aa: CASSMGDSSDTQYF
j_call: TRBJ1-3; v_call: TRBV27; d_call: -; clone_size: -; cdr3_length: 16; cdr3_nt: TGTGCCAGCAGTTTATATCCTATCGGTTTTGGAAACACCATATATTTT; cdr3_aa: CASSLYPIGFGNTIYF
j_call: TRBJ1-2; v_call: TRBV7-9; d_call: -; clone_size: -; cdr3_length: 13; cdr3_nt: TGTGCCAGCAGCCCGGACGGGAACTATGGCTACACCTTC; cdr3_aa: CASSPDGNYGYTF
j_call: TRBJ2-1; v_call: TRBV7-2; d_call: TRBD2; clone_size: -; cdr3_length: 15; cdr3_nt: TGTGCCAGCAGCTTGGTAGCGGGGGGGTACAATGAGCAGTTCTTC; cdr3_aa: CASSLVAGGYNEQFF
j_call: TRBJ2-2; v_call: TRBV7-9; d_call: -; clone_size: -; cdr3_length: 12; cdr3_nt: TGTGCCAGCAGCTTACTCCCCGGGGAGCTGTTTTTT; cdr3_aa: CASSLLPGELFF
j_call: TRBJ1-5; v_call: TRBV6-1; d_call: TRBD1; clone_size: -; cdr3_length: 14; cdr3_nt: TGTGCCAGCAGTGAAGGACAGGGGAATCAGCCCCAGCATTTT; cdr3_aa: CASSEGQGNQPQHF
j_call: TRBJ1-1; v_call: TRBV6-6; d_call: -; clone_size: -; cdr3_length: 15; cdr3_nt: TGTGCCAGCAGTGGGTCGGTCGGGAGCGGCACTGAAGCTTTCTTT; cdr3_aa: CASSGSVGSGTEAFF
j_call: TRBJ1-5; v_call: TRBV10-2; d_call: -; clone_size: -; cdr3_length: 15; cdr3_nt: TGCGCCAGCAGTCCCTCGTTGGACGGCAATCAGCCCCAGCATTTT; cdr3_aa: CASSPSLDGNQPQHF
j_call: TRBJ1-3; v_call: TRBV4-3; d_call: -; clone_size: -; cdr3_length: 15; cdr3_nt: TGCGCCAGCAGCCAAGAAAGGGGTTCTGGAAACACCATATATTTT; cdr3_aa: CASSQERGSGNTIYF
j_call: TRBJ2-3; v_call: TRBV5-1; d_call: TRBD1; clone_size: -; cdr3_length: 16; cdr3_nt: TGCGCCAGCAGCACCTCAGACAGGGCGGTGGGTGATACGCAGTATTTT; cdr3_aa: CASSTSDRAVGDTQYF
j_call: TRBJ1-1; v_call: TRBV10-3; d_call: -; clone_size: -; cdr3_length: 13; cdr3_nt: TGTGCCATCAGTGAGTCCCAACAAGGCGGAGCTTTCTTT; cdr3_aa: CAISESQQGGAFF
j_call: TRBJ2-7; v_call: TRBV27; d_call: TRBD1; clone_size: -; cdr3_length: 17; cdr3_nt: TGTGCCAGCGGCGAGCGGGGACAGGGGCCCTATTCCTACGAGCAGTACTTC; cdr3_aa: CASGERGQGPYSYEQYF
j_call: TRBJ2-7; v_call: TRBV27; d_call: -; clone_size: once; cdr3_length: 14; cdr3_nt: TGTGCCAGCAGTTTAGGTGGAACTACCTACGAGCAGTACTTC; cdr3_aa: CASSLGGTTYEQYF
j_call: TRBJ2-7; v_call: TRBV7-9; d_call: TRBD2; clone_size: -; cdr3_length: 18; cdr3_nt: TGTGCCAGCAGCTTAGCTCTAGCGGGGGGGCCCACCTCCTACGAGCAGTACTTC; cdr3_aa: CASSLALAGGPTSYEQYF
j_call: TRBJ2-7; v_call: TRBV5-4; d_call: TRBD1; clone_size: -; cdr3_length: 15; cdr3_nt: TGTGCCAGCAGCTCACCCCCAGGGGGCACCTACGAGCAGTACTTC; cdr3_aa: CASSSPPGGTYEQYF
j_call: TRBJ2-3; v_call: TRBV7-9; d_call: TRBD2; clone_size: -; cdr3_length: 17; cdr3_nt: TGTGCCAGCAGCCCACAAGGGGAGGGACTAGCGTTACCTACGCAGTATTTT; cdr3_aa: CASSPQGEGLALPTQYF
j_call: TRBJ2-1; v_call: TRBV7-9; d_call: -; clone_size: -; cdr3_length: 16; cdr3_nt: TGTGCCAGCAGCCCCCCCCGGGGGTATTCCCTCAATGAGCAGTTCTTC; cdr3_aa: CASSPPRGYSLNEQFF
j_call: TRBJ2-3; v_call: TRBV4-3; d_call: -; clone_size: -; cdr3_length: 17; cdr3_nt: TGCGCCAGCAGCCAAGATCAGCTAGCGCTGGGCACAGATACGCAGTATTTT; cdr3_aa: CASSQDQLALGTDTQYF
j_call: TRBJ2-7; v_call: TRBV29-1; d_call: TRBD2; clone_size: -; cdr3_length: 14; cdr3_nt: TGCAGGGAGGGGCCTAGCGGCGGATATCGGGAGCAGTACTTC; cdr3_aa: CREGPSGGYREQYF
j_call: TRBJ2-1; v_call: TRBV27; d_call: -; clone_size: -; cdr3_length: 14; cdr3_nt: TGTGCCAGCAGTTTATCCTCCTGGGGCAATGAGCAGTTCTTC; cdr3_aa: CASSLSSWGNEQFF
j_call: TRBJ2-7; v_call: TRBV27; d_call: TRBD2; clone_size: -; cdr3_length: 16; cdr3_nt: TGTGCCAGCAGTGCCCAGTGGCTAGCGGGGTCCTACGAGCAGTACTTC; cdr3_aa: CASSAQWLAGSYEQYF
j_call: TRBJ2-5; v_call: TRBV11-1; d_call: -; clone_size: -; cdr3_length: 16; cdr3_nt: TGTGCCAGCAGCTTACGTAGAGGCGGGGACGGGGAGACCCAGTACTTC; cdr3_aa: CASSLRRGGDGETQYF
j_call: TRBJ2-3; v_call: TRBV7-9; d_call: -; clone_size: -; cdr3_length: 15; cdr3_nt: TGTGCCAGCAGCTCCACCGGGGCAGATGGAGATACGCAGTATTTT; cdr3_aa: CASSSTGADGDTQYF
j_call: TRBJ1-1; v_call: TRBV5-8; d_call: -; clone_size: -; cdr3_length: 12; cdr3_nt: TGTGCCAGCGAGCAGGGGAACACTGAAGCTTTCTTT; cdr3_aa: CASEQGNTEAFF
j_call: TRBJ1-2; v_call: TRBV19; d_call: -; clone_size: -; cdr3_length: 12; cdr3_nt: TGTGCCAGTCTCGGACGGACCTATGGCTACACCTTC; cdr3_aa: CASLGRTYGYTF
j_call: TRBJ1-1; v_call: TRBV9; d_call: -; clone_size: -; cdr3_length: 13; cdr3_nt: TGTGCCAGCAGCGTAGGAGGGCAGACTGAAGCTTTCTTT; cdr3_aa: CASSVGGQTEAFF
j_call: TRBJ1-1; v_call: TRBV5-8; d_call: -; clone_size: -; cdr3_length: 15; cdr3_nt: TGTGCCAGCAGCCTAGAACAGGGTAGGGACACTGAAGCTTTCTTT; cdr3_aa: CASSLEQGRDTEAFF
j_call: TRBJ2-1; v_call: TRBV2; d_call: -; clone_size: once; cdr3_length: 11; cdr3_nt: TGTGCCAGCAGTGTGATCGTGGAGCAGTTCTTC; cdr3_aa: CASSVIVEQFF
j_call: TRBJ1-1; v_call: TRBV4-1; d_call: -; clone_size: -; cdr3_length: 16; cdr3_nt: TGCGCCAGCAGCCAAGGACGGGGGTCGATGAACACTGAAGCTTTCTTT; cdr3_aa: CASSQGRGSMNTEAFF
j_call: TRBJ2-7; v_call: TRBV27; d_call: TRBD1; clone_size: -; cdr3_length: 16; cdr3_nt: TGTGCCAGCAGTTTAGGCAGGGACAGGGAGTCCTACGAGCAGTACTTC; cdr3_aa: CASSLGRDRESYEQYF
j_call: TRBJ1-6; v_call: TRBV13; d_call: TRBD1; clone_size: once; cdr3_length: 15; cdr3_nt: TGTGCCAGCAGCTCCCAGACAGGGGTAAATTCACCCCTCCACTTT; cdr3_aa: CASSSQTGVNSPLHF
j_call: TRBJ2-2; v_call: TRBV4-3; d_call: TRBD2; clone_size: -; cdr3_length: 16; cdr3_nt: TGCGCCAGCAGCCAAGAAGCGGGAGCAAACACCGGGGAGCTGTTTTTT; cdr3_aa: CASSQEAGANTGELFF
j_call: TRBJ1-1; v_call: TRBV18; d_call: -; clone_size: -; cdr3_length: 16; cdr3_nt: TGTGCCAGCTCACCACTGGGGGGGCTGGATGGCACTGAAGCTTTCTTT; cdr3_aa: CASSPLGGLDGTEAFF
j_call: TRBJ1-1; v_call: TRBV30; d_call: -; clone_size: -; cdr3_length: 15; cdr3_nt: TGTGCCTGGAGAGGCGGCGAGGCCATGAACACTGAAGCTTTCTTT; cdr3_aa: CAWRGGEAMNTEAFF
j_call: TRBJ2-7; v_call: TRBV5-1; d_call: TRBD1; clone_size: -; cdr3_length: 15; cdr3_nt: TGCGCCAGCAGCTCTGGACAGGGCCTAACCTACGAGCAGTACTTC; cdr3_aa: CASSSGQGLTYEQYF
j_call: TRBJ2-7; v_call: TRBV7-7; d_call: -; clone_size: few; cdr3_length: 11; cdr3_nt: TGTGCTAGCAGCTTAAGAAACGAGCAGTACTTC; cdr3_aa: CASSLRNEQYF
j_call: TRBJ2-7; v_call: TRBV27; d_call: TRBD1; clone_size: -; cdr3_length: 15; cdr3_nt: TGTGCCAGCAGTTCTGCGGGACAGGGACCCTACGAGCAGTACTTC; cdr3_aa: CASSSAGQGPYEQYF
j_call: TRBJ2-2; v_call: TRBV4-1; d_call: -; clone_size: once; cdr3_length: 15; cdr3_nt: TGCGCCAGCAGCCCCGGACCGACCTACACCGGGGAGCTGTTTTTT; cdr3_aa: CASSPGPTYTGELFF